Presented here are 15 T cell receptor beta chains from one specimen sequenced in a study of blood T cell repertoires in COVID-19. Clones were sequenced by immunoSEQ multiplex PCR, and TCRdb holds only the in-frame ones, with some missing. The data contain 77,000 or so clones, 70% to 90% of them singletons. Sequenced: peripheral blood. Source of these receptors: a man between 50 and 59 years old with active COVID-19.

This clone appeared once. J is TRBJ1-1 and V is TRBV19; D perhaps matches TRBD1 (6 bases). Per germline, CDR1 LNHDA and CDR2 SQIVND (reference sequence). Trimming cost V 6 bases and J 6 bases, with 11 bases left between them. The CDR3 covers 12 residues. The CDR3 region is CASSQGRAEAFF. The CDR3 bases are TGTGCCAGTAGCCAGGGGCGGGCTGAAGCTTTCTTT.

In this sample, this clone turned up a few times. The rearrangement joins TRBV12-2 to TRBJ2-7; the D call TRBD2 from the table was never checked on the DNA. TRBV12-2 has pseudogene status. The CDR3 runs to 17 residues. Here the CDR3 reads CASRQSAARGDAYEQYF. The CDR3 nucleotides are TGTGCAAGTCGCCAGTCCGCCGCGCGGGGGGACGCCTACGAGCAGTACTTC.

This chain links TRBV2 with TRBJ2-1, with TRBD2 identical over 10 bases. CDR3 length equals 14 residues. Germline V CDR1 and CDR2: SNHLY, FYNNEI. J gave up 10 bases and V 6 bases, and 9 bases lay outside the gene matches. The CDR3 reads CASRERGGPNEQFF. The CDR3 coding sequence is TGTGCCAGCAGAGAGCGGGGGGGCCCTAACGAGCAGTTCTTC.

This chain joins TRBV12-3 or TRBV12-4 and TRBJ1-1; D unclear. The CDR3 sequence is 12 residues long. V was pared by 5 bases and J by 3 bases, with 7 bases between. CDR3 DNA sequence: TGTGCCAGCAGTGGGAGGCACACTGAAGCTTTCTTT. It encodes CASSGRHTEAFF.

The chain uses TRBV27 and TRBJ2-2; D may be TRBD1 (6 bases). V dropped 6 bases and J dropped 6 bases, with 17 bases sitting between them. The CDR3 is 15 amino acids. Germline V gene data show CDR1 as MNHEY and CDR2 as SMNVEV (reference sequence). CDR3 amino acids: CASRPQTGLAGELFF. The CDR3 nucleotides read TGTGCCAGCAGACCCCAGACAGGTTTAGCCGGGGAGCTGTTTTTT.

The chain has TRBV11-2 and TRBJ2-7; 9 bases match TRBD1. Germline V gene lookup returns CDR1 SGHAT and CDR2 FQNNGV. The trim removed 4 bases at V and 0 bases at J, leaving 10 bases unmatched. The CDR3 sequence is 17 residues long. This CDR3 is CASSSPGQGPSSYEQYF. Written as DNA, the CDR3 is TGTGCCAGCAGCTCCCCGGGACAGGGCCCCAGCTCCTACGAGCAGTACTTC.

The V and J genes are TRBV30 and TRBJ2-7; 8 bases match TRBD2. Germline loops: CDR1 GTSNPN, CDR2 SVGIG (reference sequence). The V and J ends lost 0 bases and 1 base, in that order; junction bases with no gene match: 8. This CDR3 is built from 16 residues. CDR3 amino acids: CAWSVLGRGASYEQYF. Here the CDR3 DNA reads TGTGCCTGGAGTGTACTGGGGCGGGGGGCGTCCTACGAGCAGTACTTC.

This clone has just one count. The V call is TRBV10-3, the J call TRBJ2-5; D might be TRBD2 (5 bases). The germline gives CDR1 ENHRY, CDR2 SYGVKD. The V and J ends lost 3 bases and 4 bases respectively, with 12 bases between them. CDR3 length equals 14 residues. This CDR3 reads CAISEPGRGETQYF. CDR3 DNA: TGTGCCATCAGTGAACCGGGCCGGGGAGAGACCCAGTACTTC.

V usage is TRBV5-1 and J usage is TRBJ1-1; D not resolved. Germline loops: CDR1 SGHRS, CDR2 YFSETQ. The CDR3 totals 16 residues. V was trimmed by 3 bases and J by 4 bases, leaving 19 bases between them. CDR3 protein: CASSSRGLSRGTEAFF. CDR3 DNA sequence: TGCGCCAGCAGCTCCCGTGGGTTATCAAGAGGCACTGAAGCTTTCTTT.

The rearrangement uses TRBV7-3 and TRBJ2-7; D is perhaps TRBD1 (6 bases). The CDR3 extends over 19 amino acids. Trimming shortened V by 8 bases and J by 7 bases, and 36 bases separated the two germline ends. Germline values: CDR1 SGHTA, CDR2 FQGTGA. The CDR3 sequence: CASLLLGGPAEDSPREQYF. CDR3 nucleotides: TGTGCCAGCCTCTTGCTTGGAGGACCGGCCGAGGACAGTCCCAGGGAGCAGTACTTC.

This chain links TRBV7-3 with TRBJ2-1; D perhaps matches TRBD1 (6 bases). V lost 2 bases, J lost 0 bases, and 8 bases lay in between. Germline CDR1 and CDR2: SGHTA and FQGTGA. This CDR3 has 15 residues. The CDR3 reads CASSLYRDSYNEQFF. CDR3 coding DNA: TGTGCCAGCAGCTTATACAGGGACTCCTACAATGAGCAGTTCTTC.

The V gene is TRBV5-1, the J gene TRBJ1-2; possible D gene TRBD1, 5 bases. Per the germline V gene, CDR1 is SGHRS and CDR2 is YFSETQ. This CDR3 comprises 14 residues. The germline V and J ends were trimmed by 4 bases and 2 bases, with 12 bases remaining between them. In nucleotides, the CDR3 is TGCGCCAGCAGCATGATGACAGAGAACTATGGCTACACCTTC. It yields the protein CASSMMTENYGYTF.

The DNA of the CDR3 is TGTGCCAGCAGCCCCTACCTGCTAGCGGGGGTTAGCACAGATACGCAGTATTTT. Encoded protein: CASSPYLLAGVSTDTQYF. The J gene is TRBJ2-3, the V gene TRBV7-2, with 10 positions matching TRBD2. Looked up from germline, CDR1 is SGHTA and CDR2 is FQGNSA. This CDR3 region has 18 residues. J was trimmed by 0 bases and V by 5 bases; bases with no gene match: 11.

The V call is TRBV30, the J call TRBJ2-7, with 10 bases lining up with TRBD2. Germline CDR1 GTSNPN, CDR2 SVGIG (reference sequence). The CDR3 is 15 amino acids. Trimming took 1 base from V and 5 from J; bases not matched to a gene: 8. CDR3 coding DNA: TGTGCCTGGAGTGCACCGGGACTAGCGAAGGACGAGCAGTACTTC. It specifies CAWSAPGLAKDEQYF.

V usage is TRBV12-3 or TRBV12-4 and J usage is TRBJ1-2; D is possibly TRBD1 (5 bases). The CDR3 length is 13 residues. V was trimmed by 6 bases and J by 2 bases, leaving 10 bases between them. CDR3 loop: CASRSDSNYGYTF. Here the CDR3 DNA reads TGTGCCAGCAGATCTGACAGCAACTATGGCTACACCTTC.